This T cell receptor (beta chain) was sequenced in a study of T cells after yellow fever vaccination (dated by TCRdb to the late 2010s). Looking at the study overall: The SMART-Seq v4 Ultra Low Input RNA kit was used to prepare libraries from fractions with low cell numbers. To track T-cell clones before and after primary and booster YFV17D yellow fever vaccination, bulk TCR alpha and beta repertoires were sequenced longitudinally. The cohort comprised two healthy male donors, one aged 18 to 29 and one aged 30 to 39 years. Blood was collected at multiple timepoints before and after primary and secondary immunization, and bulk PBMC replicates and cell subsets were isolated.

Synthesis of TCR cDNA relied on 5'RACE template switching, a step that introduced a universal primer site along with unique molecular identifiers. Priming for cDNA synthesis came from both the TCR alpha and TCR beta constant segments. Library amplification involved two PCR steps, and the second step added sample barcodes and sequencing adapters. Sequencing of libraries was performed on Illumina HiSeq 2500 (2x100 bp) or NovaSeq (2x150 bp). The authors processed their data as follows. MIGEC handled demultiplexing of reads and collapsing into UMI consensus sequences, while MiXCR performed V(D)J alignment. Vaccine-responding clonotypes were identified with edgeR using replicate PBMC samples, with FDR below 0.01 and a log2 fold change above 5 up to day 15 being required. CD4 or CD8 identity was assigned to each bulk clonotype according to whether the clonotype was present at higher abundance in the sequenced CD4 repertoire or the sequenced CD8 repertoire. TCRdb redid the processing of the public reads, applying fastp at Q25 and MiXCR, and retained in-frame beta chains. Rows are combined by CDR3 protein, so each entry shows the most common genes and DNA. None of the V and J calls come from the authors' own analysis; TCRdb made them. In all, the sample holds about 260,000 distinct CDR3 sequences, and 10% to 15% of those were seen once. The ten largest clonotypes hold 0.5% to 0.6% of the sample.

Per the publication, the treatment or condition label means: live attenuated yellow fever vaccine strain. A standard Ficoll-Paque protocol was used to isolate PBMCs from peripheral blood. Dynabeads CD4 and CD8 positive selection kits were used to isolate CD4 and CD8 T-cell fractions. RNA was extracted with TriZol from bulk PBMCs, CD4 and CD8 fractions, and dextramer-positive and dextramer-negative fractions. What the work shows at the level of the full study, not this receptor alone: Because abundant contaminating clonotypes from the bulk population could be contained in FACS-sorted repertoires, computational filtering was required. Compared with the primary T-cell response, the secondary T-cell response was faster but weaker, reaching its peak on day 5 rather than on day 15. A small share of clonotypes occurred in both CD4 and CD8 compartments, likely arising from convergent recombination. Because only a couple of donors were included in the study, the extent to which the findings can be generalized is limited. Most clones expanded after primary vaccination were re-detected after the booster (96% of CD4 and roughly 85% of CD8), suggesting broad memory maintenance.

CDR1 is given as SGHRS and CDR2 as YFSETQ, both from the germline V gene. V trim: 7 bases; J trim: 2 bases; unmatched bases: 11. The cysteine opens and the phenylalanine closes a CDR3 of 15 amino acids. Only the CDR3 portion is preserved as DNA: 45 bases, with reading frame beginning at the first base. In regard to this clonotype: The antigen this receptor binds is unknown. Base qualities are not provided; no much larger clone lies one nucleotide away.

The chain links TRBV5-1 with TRBJ2-5; TRBD2 agrees with 7 junctional bases. Sequencing used CD4+ T cells sorted from PBMCs, obtained 45 days after the yellow fever booster vaccination. The source of this sequence is a young man who received the YFV17D yellow fever vaccine. The CDR3 protein sequence reads: CASSLGGSIQETQYF. The DNA sequence is TGCGCCAGCTCACTGGGCGGGAGTATACAAGAGACCCAGTACTTC. When the CDR3 is completed using the reference TRBV5-1 and TRBJ2-5 genes on either side, the full variable domain is KAGVTQTPRYLIKTRGQQVTLSCSPISGHRSVSWYQQTPGQGLQFLFEYFSETQRNKGNFPGRFSGRQFSNSRSEMNVSTLELGDSALYLCASSLGGSIQETQYFGPGTRLLVL.